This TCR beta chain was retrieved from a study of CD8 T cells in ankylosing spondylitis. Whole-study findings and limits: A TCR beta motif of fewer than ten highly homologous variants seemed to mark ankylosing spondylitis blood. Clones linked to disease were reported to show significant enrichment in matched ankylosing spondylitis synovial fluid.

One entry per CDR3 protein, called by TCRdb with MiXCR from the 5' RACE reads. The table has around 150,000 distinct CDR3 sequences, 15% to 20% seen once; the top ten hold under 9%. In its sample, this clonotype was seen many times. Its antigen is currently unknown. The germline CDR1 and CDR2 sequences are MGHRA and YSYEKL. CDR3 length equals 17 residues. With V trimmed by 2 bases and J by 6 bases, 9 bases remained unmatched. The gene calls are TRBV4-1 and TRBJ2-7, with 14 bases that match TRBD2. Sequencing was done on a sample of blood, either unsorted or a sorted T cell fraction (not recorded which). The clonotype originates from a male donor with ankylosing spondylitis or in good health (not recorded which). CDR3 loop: CASSQRLAGGPLFEQYF. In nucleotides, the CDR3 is TGCGCCAGCAGCCAAAGACTAGCGGGAGGGCCTCTGTTCGAGCAGTACTTC.